These 16 T cell receptor beta chains were sequenced from one sample in a study of blood T cell repertoires in COVID-19. TCRdb's table, derived via immunoSEQ multiplex PCR, lists solely in-frame clones and lacks some. Of 73,000 or so clones listed, around 81% are singletons. Sequenced: peripheral blood. The source is an older woman with acute or convalescent COVID-19.

The V gene is TRBV19, the J gene TRBJ1-1; 8 positions agree with TRBD1. The CDR3 runs 14 residues. Germline lookup yields CDR1 LNHDA and CDR2 SQIVND (reference sequence). The ends lost 3 bases at V and 2 bases at J; junction bases unmatched: 2. DNA for the CDR3: TGTGCCAGTAGTATGGACAGGGTTAACACTGAAGCTTTCTTT. Translating gives CASSMDRVNTEAFF.

This sequence joins TRBV3-1 (or the pseudogene TRBV3-2) and TRBJ1-1; TRBD1 might be the D (5 bases). Trimming removed 1 base at V and 10 bases at J, with 13 bases between. There are 13 residues in the CDR3. Germline values: CDR1 LGHDT, CDR2 YNNKEL (reference sequence). The CDR3, as DNA: TGTGCCAGCAGCCAAGGTTTAACGGGGGGAGCTTTCTTT. The encoded protein is CASSQGLTGGAFF.

This chain uses TRBV3-1 (or the pseudogene TRBV3-2) with TRBJ2-1, with 7 positions matching TRBD1. The CDR3 spans 16 residues. Trimming took 6 bases from V and 0 from J; bases not matched to a gene: 8. CDR1 and CDR2 from the germline V gene are LGHDT and YNNKEL (reference sequence). The CDR3: CASRSGQEGSYNEQFF. CDR3 coding DNA: TGTGCCAGCAGATCCGGACAGGAAGGCTCCTACAATGAGCAGTTCTTC.

This chain joins TRBV5-1 and TRBJ1-1; 7 bases line up with TRBD1. J gave up 1 base and V 7 bases, and 10 bases lay outside the gene matches. The CDR3 sequence is 15 residues long. CDR1 and CDR2 (germline): SGHRS, YFSETQ. The CDR3 nucleotides read TGCGCCAGCCGAAATGGGGACAGCCCGAACACTGAAGCTTTCTTT. Its translation: CASRNGDSPNTEAFF.

The J gene is TRBJ1-4, the V gene TRBV4-1; 8 bases fit TRBD1. Germline V CDR1 and CDR2: MGHRA, YSYEKL. J lost 8 bases, V lost 3 bases, and 11 bases had no gene match. The CDR3 covers 16 residues. CDR3 residues: CASSHLLQGVSEKLFF. The CDR3, as DNA: TGCGCCAGCAGCCACTTACTACAGGGGGTTTCCGAAAAACTGTTTTTT.

The CDR3 DNA reads TGTGCCAGCAGCTTACAGTACGACACTGAAGCTTTCTTT. Translation gives CASSLQYDTEAFF. The gene calls are TRBV7-3 and TRBJ1-1, with D hard to call. The germline V gene encodes CDR1 SGHTA and CDR2 FQGTGA. V was clipped by 2 bases and J by 3 bases, with 7 bases between them. There are 13 residues in the CDR3.

The chain combines TRBV4-2 with TRBJ1-3, with 8 bases aligning to TRBD1. After removal of 0 bases from V and 7 bases from J, the junction contained 5 bases not matched to a gene. The CDR3 extends over 15 amino acids. The germline CDR1 and CDR2 sequences are LGHNA and YNFKEQ. CDR3 in DNA: TGTGCCAGCAGCCAAGATGGACAGGGAATGAACACCATATATTTT. This codes for CASSQDGQGMNTIYF.

This chain joins TRBV7-9 and TRBJ1-1; a possible D gene is TRBD1 (5 bases). This CDR3 is built from 15 residues. Looked up from germline, CDR1 is SEHNR and CDR2 is FQNEAQ (reference sequence). The V gene lost 5 bases and the J gene lost 1 base, with 14 bases spanning the gap. The CDR3 DNA follows: TGTGCCAGCAGCCCTTCAGGGCGGACGAACACTGAAGCTTTCTTT. Residues: CASSPSGRTNTEAFF.

The V call is TRBV6-5, the J call TRBJ2-3, with TRBD2 matching over 10 bases. The CDR3 is 15 residues long. The V gene's germline CDR1 is MNHEY and CDR2 SVGAGI. V lost 5 bases and J lost 0; bases outside the gene matches: 2. This CDR3 is CASSPTSGSTDTQYF. CDR3 coding DNA: TGTGCCAGCAGTCCGACTAGCGGGAGCACAGATACGCAGTATTTT.

This chain links TRBV2 with TRBJ1-4; TRBD1 matches at 7 bases. The CDR3 covers 15 residues. Germline values: CDR1 SNHLY, CDR2 FYNNEI. V gave up 5 bases and J gave up 1 base; unmatched junction bases: 4. CDR3 in amino acids: CASSYPGGTNEKLFF. CDR3 DNA: TGTGCCAGCAGTTATCCAGGGGGAACTAATGAAAAACTGTTTTTT.

This clone was recorded only once. This chain joins TRBV9 and TRBJ1-2; 7 nucleotides line up with TRBD1. With V trimmed by 6 bases and J by 7 bases, 18 bases remained unmatched. The germline gives CDR1 SGDLS, CDR2 YYNGEE. This CDR3 has 16 amino acids. CDR3 protein: CASTQQGSYGAPGYTF. The CDR3 DNA sequence: TGTGCCAGCACCCAACAGGGGTCGTATGGGGCCCCTGGCTACACCTTC.

The V gene is TRBV4-2, the J gene TRBJ2-7, with no clear D. The CDR3 length is 13 residues. Germline CDR1 and CDR2: LGHNA and YNFKEQ. The V and J ends lost 1 base and 4 bases respectively, with 8 bases between them. CDR3 amino acids: CASSQVIAYEQYF. CDR3 DNA: TGTGCCAGCAGCCAAGTTATAGCATACGAGCAGTACTTC.

V and J are TRBV19 and TRBJ1-1, with D tentatively TRBD1 (6 bases). The CDR3 runs 13 residues. The V end lost 6 bases, the J end lost 5 bases, and 13 bases lay between the germline ends. Looked up from germline, CDR1 is LNHDA and CDR2 is SQIVND (reference sequence). Here the CDR3 reads CASSSTGLTEAFF. The CDR3 coding sequence is TGTGCCAGTAGCTCTACAGGGTTGACTGAAGCTTTCTTT. Full variable domain (outside the CDR3, taken from reference TRBV19 and TRBJ1-1): DGGITQSPKYLFRKEGQNVTLSCEQNLNHDAMYWYRQDPGQGLRLIYYSQIVNDFQKGDIAEGYSVSREKKESFPLTVTSAQKNPTAFYLCASSSTGLTEAFFGQGTRLTVV.

The V gene is TRBV27, the J gene TRBJ2-7; 7 bases are shared with TRBD2. The V gene end was trimmed by 6 bases and the J gene end by 2 bases; junction bases not matched to a gene: 4. From germline, CDR1 is MNHEY and CDR2 SMNVEV (reference sequence). This CDR3 has 13 residues. The DNA of the CDR3 is TGTGCCAGCAGCCGCCGGGGGGCCTACGAGCAGTACTTC. This gives the protein CASSRRGAYEQYF.

This chain links TRBV10-2 with TRBJ1-1; D remains unclear. Germline loops: CDR1 WSHSY, CDR2 SAAADI. The CDR3 runs to 13 residues. The V end was cut by 0 bases, the J end by 1 base, with 3 bases between. The CDR3 loop is CASSESWNTEAFF. DNA for the CDR3: TGCGCCAGCAGTGAGTCCTGGAACACTGAAGCTTTCTTT.

This clone was found once. The chain uses TRBV5-1 and TRBJ2-2; no definite D call. The germline V and J ends were trimmed by 0 bases and 2 bases, with 11 bases remaining between them. The CDR3 has 16 residues. CDR1 is SGHRS and CDR2 is YFSETQ in the germline V gene. The CDR3 nucleotides are TGCGCCAGCAGCTTGGGGCAGCGCTTAAACACCGGGGAGCTGTTTTTT. Translation: CASSLGQRLNTGELFF.